The 18 T cell receptor beta chains below were found in one sample sequenced in a study of cytomegalovirus exposure and HLA in healthy donors. PCR employed 60 Vbeta and 13 Jbeta primers. Using immunoSEQ multiplex PCR, the repertoire was profiled, and TCRdb retains in-frame clones only, with some absent. The top ten clones hold around 2.2% of a sample with under 200,000 clones, around 77% of them seen once. Sequencing was carried out using PBMCs. The receptors stem from a man aged 55 to 70 in good health and CMV-seronegative.

This clone was detected a few times. This chain links TRBV4-3 with TRBJ1-3; 7 bases line up with TRBD1. V lost 1 base, J lost 3 bases, and 3 bases stayed unmatched. Germline V gene data show CDR1 as LGHNA and CDR2 as YSLEER. The CDR3 is 15 amino acids. For the CDR3, the DNA is TGCGCCAGCAGCCAAGGGACAGGAATTGGAAACACCATATATTTT. This gives the protein CASSQGTGIGNTIYF.

The J gene is TRBJ2-3, the V gene TRBV30, with 11 bases fitting TRBD2. The length of the CDR3 is 16 residues. In germline, CDR1 is GTSNPN, CDR2 SVGIG (reference sequence). With 3 bases clipped from V and 0 bases from J, the junction kept 5 bases outside the gene matches. In DNA form, the CDR3 reads TGTGCCTGGAGCCCACTAGCGGGAGTTAGCACAGATACGCAGTATTTT. This codes for CAWSPLAGVSTDTQYF.

The rearrangement joins TRBV2 to TRBJ1-3; 8 nucleotides agree with TRBD1. This CDR3 contains 14 residues. The J segment lost 3 bases and the V segment lost 6 bases, leaving 4 bases of the junction unmatched. From germline, CDR1 is SNHLY and CDR2 FYNNEI. The CDR3 DNA follows: TGTGCCAGCAGAGGACAGGGTCTTGGAAACACCATATATTTT. Amino acid sequence: CASRGQGLGNTIYF.

This chain uses TRBV5-1 with TRBJ2-1, with TRBD1 matching 7 bases. The CDR3 has 13 residues. Germline V gene sequence: CDR1 SGHRS, CDR2 YFSETQ. Unmatched junction bases numbered 6, after V lost 2 bases and J lost 10 bases. The CDR3: CASSFNRDREQFF. CDR3 sequence (DNA): TGCGCCAGCAGCTTCAACCGGGACAGAGAGCAGTTCTTC.

The chain links TRBV18 to TRBJ2-7; TRBD1 matches at 9 bases. The CDR3 covers 15 residues. V lost 3 bases to trimming and J lost 3 bases; unmatched junction nucleotides: 6. The germline gives CDR1 KGHSH, CDR2 LQKENI. CDR3: CASSPPGTGFYEQYF. The CDR3 nucleotides read TGTGCCAGCTCACCCCCCGGGACAGGGTTCTACGAGCAGTACTTC.

The chain uses TRBV19 and TRBJ1-1, with D perhaps matching TRBD1 (6 bases). The CDR3 has 14 residues. CDR1 is LNHDA, CDR2 SQIVND, per germline (reference sequence). Trimming stripped 5 bases from V and 10 bases from J, with 20 bases between. CDR3 bases: TGTGCCAGTAGTTTAACATCAGGGGTTGTGCGAGCTTTCTTT. Translated: CASSLTSGVVRAFF.

The gene calls are TRBV6-6 and TRBJ2-4, with a tentative D call TRBD1 (6 bases). This CDR3 has 16 residues. The V end lost 6 bases, the J end lost 7 bases, and 22 bases lay between the germline ends. Germline V gives CDR1 MNHNY, CDR2 SVGAGI (reference sequence). The CDR3 loop reads CASRDPRGSPGNIQYF. DNA for the CDR3: TGTGCCAGCAGGGATCCTAGGGGGAGCCCAGGCAACATTCAGTACTTC.

The chain joins TRBV30 to TRBJ2-7; TRBD1 matches at 10 bases. CDR1 is GTSNPN and CDR2 is SVGIG in the germline V gene (reference sequence). CDR3 length equals 13 residues. The J segment lost 9 bases and the V segment lost 2 bases, leaving 7 bases of the junction unmatched. The CDR3 spells CAWSLRDRGTQYF. CDR3 coding DNA: TGTGCCTGGAGTCTCCGGGACAGGGGTACGCAGTACTTC.

The V and J genes are TRBV9 and TRBJ2-3, with 9 positions matching TRBD1. Trimming cost V 0 bases and J 5 bases; bases outside gene matches: 13. Germline-derived CDR1 and CDR2 are SGDLS and YYNGEE. This CDR3 comprises 18 residues. The CDR3 loop reads CASSVEGLRDRVGDTQYF. The CDR3 DNA reads as TGTGCCAGCAGCGTAGAGGGTCTCCGGGACAGGGTTGGAGATACGCAGTATTTT. The full variable domain, its missing parts supplied by reference TRBV9 and TRBJ2-3, is DSGVTQTPKHLITATGQRVTLRCSPRSGDLSVYWYQQSLDQGLQFLIQYYNGEERAKGNILERFSAQQFPDLHSELNLSSLELGDSALYFCASSVEGLRDRVGDTQYFGPGTRLTVL.

Only a few counts were recorded for this clone. V and J are TRBV27 and TRBJ2-2; TRBD2 aligns across 8 bases. CDR1 and CDR2 from the germline V gene are MNHEY and SMNVEV (reference sequence). The CDR3 extends over 14 amino acids. V lost 6 bases, J lost 8 bases, and 8 bases stayed unmatched. The CDR3 protein is CASSRGGRMGELFF. The CDR3 coding sequence is TGTGCCAGCAGCCGGGGGGGGAGGATGGGGGAGCTGTTTTTT.

The rearrangement links TRBV28 to TRBJ2-7, with 12 bases identical to TRBD2. This CDR3 contains 16 residues. The V gene's germline CDR1 is MDHEN and CDR2 SYDVKM. Germline trimming cut 6 bases from V and 7 bases from J; bases unmatched to any gene: 13. The CDR3 DNA reads as TGTGCCAGCAGGGCTCCCCTAGCGGGAGGGCCGAGGGAGCAGTACTTC. Protein: CASRAPLAGGPREQYF.

The chain couples TRBV7-9 to TRBJ2-7; tentative D call: TRBD2 (5 bases). Trimming removed 5 bases at V and 4 bases at J, with 24 bases between. Per germline, CDR1 SEHNR and CDR2 FQNEAQ (reference sequence). The CDR3 has 17 residues. CDR3 coding DNA: TGTGCCAGCAGCCCCGCGTTAGGGCCAGCGGTGGCTTACGAGCAGTACTTC. The encoded protein is CASSPALGPAVAYEQYF.

CDR3 loop: CASTPGLANYEQYF. CDR3 DNA: TGTGCCAGCACTCCGGGACTAGCAAACTACGAGCAGTACTTC. This chain links TRBV11-2 with TRBJ2-7; 9 bases are shared with TRBD2. The CDR3 consists of 14 residues. Trimming removed 7 bases from V and 3 bases from J; junction bases left unmatched: 7. The germline V gene has CDR1 SGHAT and CDR2 FQNNGV.

V and J are TRBV6-5 and TRBJ1-1; D call uncertain. The V end was cut by 6 bases, the J end by 4 bases, with 12 bases between. CDR3 size: 13 residues. The germline gives CDR1 MNHEY, CDR2 SVGAGI. In DNA form, the CDR3 reads TGTGCCAGCAGCCGGGGTGGTGGCACTGAAGCTTTCTTT. Translation gives CASSRGGGTEAFF.

The chain carries TRBV6-5 and TRBJ2-7, with TRBD2 matching 8 bases. With 5 bases clipped from V and 5 bases from J, the junction kept 11 bases outside the gene matches. CDR3 length equals 15 residues. CDR1 is MNHEY and CDR2 is SVGAGI in the germline V gene. The CDR3 DNA follows: TGTGCCAGCAGTCAGACCCGGGGGGGAACGAACGAGCAGTACTTC. Its protein product is CASSQTRGGTNEQYF.

The sample holds one count of this clone. The chain employs TRBV5-6 and TRBJ2-2; TRBD2 matches at 14 bases. This CDR3 spans 17 amino acids. With 2 bases clipped from V and 5 bases from J, the junction kept 5 bases outside the gene matches. CDR1 and CDR2 from the germline V gene are SGHDT and YYEEEE. The CDR3 nucleotides read TGTGCCAGCAGCTTCGGACTAGCGGGAGGTGGGACCGGGGAGCTGTTTTTT. Protein sequence: CASSFGLAGGGTGELFF.

V gene TRBV5-6 combines with J gene TRBJ1-2, with D tentatively TRBD1 (6 bases). CDR1 and CDR2 (germline): SGHDT, YYEEEE. Trimming stripped 0 bases from V and 5 bases from J, with 14 bases between. The CDR3 spans 15 residues. The CDR3 loop is CASSLAGGARYGYTF. The CDR3 DNA reads TGTGCCAGCAGCTTGGCGGGGGGGGCGAGATATGGCTACACCTTC.

Only a few counts were recorded for this clone. The CDR3 DNA reads TGTGCCAGCAGCCGAGACGGGGTACGGAACACTGAAGCTTTCTTT. It yields the protein CASSRDGVRNTEAFF. The rearrangement joins TRBV5-6 to TRBJ1-1; D not resolved. Trimming shortened V by 4 bases and J by 1 base, and 14 bases separated the two germline ends. Germline V lookup: CDR1 SGHDT, CDR2 YYEEEE. This CDR3 has 15 amino acids.